The 8 T cell receptor beta chains in this list originate from one sample, sequenced in a study of identical twins. TCRdb ran MiXCR on the 5' RACE reads and lists one entry per CDR3 protein. The sample gives hundreds of thousands of distinct CDR3 sequences, about 18% of which show up once; about an eighth is in the top ten. These data were also filed under a second study, of T cells expressing NK-cell markers.

Sequencing was performed on PBMCs. These receptors all stem from a woman under 30 in good health.

This clonotype was seen only a few times. This rearrangement joins TRBV2 to TRBJ2-1; 13 nucleotides match TRBD2. J was trimmed by 7 bases and V by 8 bases; bases with no gene match: 8. This CDR3 region has 15 residues. Germline V gene sequence: CDR1 SNHLY, CDR2 FYNNEI. CDR3 nucleotides: TGTGCCAGCGCCCGACTAGCGGGAGGTTGGAATGAGCAGTTCTTC. Amino acid sequence: CASARLAGGWNEQFF.

The chain has TRBV7-2 and TRBJ2-2; D might be TRBD2 (7 bases). The V end was cut by 4 bases, the J end by 1 base, with 13 bases between. The CDR3 runs to 16 residues. Germline-derived CDR1 and CDR2 are SGHTA and FQGNSA. The CDR3 DNA sequence: TGTGCCAGCAGCTCGCGGAGGGGGGGGAACACCGGGGAGCTGTTTTTT. Translation: CASSSRRGGNTGELFF.

This clonotype came up a few times. This chain uses TRBV5-1 with TRBJ1-1, with D perhaps TRBD1 (6 bases). Germline V CDR1 and CDR2: SGHRS, YFSETQ. Trimming removed 1 base at V and 6 bases at J, with 13 bases between. The CDR3 loop spans 14 amino acids. In DNA, the CDR3 is TGCGCCAGCAGCTTGCAGGGGAAGGAGGCTGAAGCTTTCTTT. Translation: CASSLQGKEAEAFF.

The chain recombines TRBV6-5 with TRBJ2-1; D unclear. This CDR3 is built from 16 residues. Germline loops: CDR1 MNHEY, CDR2 SVGAGI. V was trimmed by 0 bases and J by 6 bases, leaving 15 bases between them. The CDR3 DNA follows: TGTGCCAGCAGTTACTCGAACAGTGATTTGGGCAATGAGCAGTTCTTC. Translated: CASSYSNSDLGNEQFF.

V usage is TRBV29-1 and J usage is TRBJ2-3, with D unclear. Germline CDR1 is SQVTM and CDR2 is ANQGSEA. This CDR3 spans 13 amino acids. Trimming left V 0 bases short and J 4 bases short, with 8 bases between. CDR3 amino acids: CSVEDHPADTQYF. CDR3 sequence (DNA): TGCAGCGTTGAAGATCATCCCGCAGATACGCAGTATTTT.

This clonotype was found many times. The rearrangement links TRBV12-3 or TRBV12-4 to TRBJ1-1, with D possibly matching TRBD1 (5 bases). The V gene lost 6 bases and the J gene lost 5 bases, with 19 bases spanning the gap. The CDR3 is 15 amino acids. The CDR3 region is CASRDLESRETEAFF. CDR3 nucleotides: TGTGCCAGCAGGGACCTAGAGTCCAGGGAGACTGAAGCTTTCTTT.

This clonotype was seen once. This rearrangement joins TRBV14 to TRBJ2-1; 7 positions agree with TRBD2. Per germline, CDR1 SGHDN and CDR2 FVKESK. This CDR3 comprises 13 residues. With V trimmed by 4 bases and J by 12 bases, 9 bases remained unmatched. The chain's CDR3 is CASSPGSGAGQFF. DNA of the CDR3: TGTGCCAGCAGCCCTGGGAGCGGGGCAGGGCAGTTCTTC.

The chain's CDR3 is CASSLRGSWEETQYF. The CDR3 nucleotides read TGTGCCAGCAGCTTACGGGGAAGTTGGGAAGAGACCCAGTACTTC. This chain links TRBV7-9 with TRBJ2-5; tentative D call: TRBD2 (5 bases). Trimming pared 2 bases from V and 3 bases from J, leaving 13 bases between. The CDR3 spans 15 residues. Looked up from germline, CDR1 is SEHNR and CDR2 is FQNEAQ (reference sequence).